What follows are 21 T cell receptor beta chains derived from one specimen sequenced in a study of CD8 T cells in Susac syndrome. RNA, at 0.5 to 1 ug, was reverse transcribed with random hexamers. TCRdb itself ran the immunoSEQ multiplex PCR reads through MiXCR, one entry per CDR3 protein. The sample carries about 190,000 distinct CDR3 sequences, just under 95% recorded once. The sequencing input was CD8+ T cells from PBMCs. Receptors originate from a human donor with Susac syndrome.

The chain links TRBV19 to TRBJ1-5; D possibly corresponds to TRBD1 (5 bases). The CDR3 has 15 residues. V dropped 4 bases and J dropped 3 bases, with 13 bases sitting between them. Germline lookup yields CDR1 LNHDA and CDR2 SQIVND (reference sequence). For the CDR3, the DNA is TGTGCCAGTAGTACGGGGACGCGAACCAATCAGCCCCAGCATTTT. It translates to CASSTGTRTNQPQHF.

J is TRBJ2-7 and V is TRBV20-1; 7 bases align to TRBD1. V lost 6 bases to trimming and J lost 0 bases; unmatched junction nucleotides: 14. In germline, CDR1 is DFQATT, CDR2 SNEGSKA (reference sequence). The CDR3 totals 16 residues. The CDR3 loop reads CSAHHYSTGSSYEQYF. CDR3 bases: TGCAGTGCCCACCATTATTCGACAGGGAGCTCCTACGAGCAGTACTTC.

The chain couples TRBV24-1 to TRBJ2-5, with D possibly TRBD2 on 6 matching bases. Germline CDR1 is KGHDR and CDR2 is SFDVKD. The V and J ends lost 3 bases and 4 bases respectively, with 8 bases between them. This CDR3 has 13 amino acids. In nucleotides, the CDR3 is TGTGCCACCAGTGATGGAGGGACAGAGACCCAGTACTTC. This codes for CATSDGGTETQYF.

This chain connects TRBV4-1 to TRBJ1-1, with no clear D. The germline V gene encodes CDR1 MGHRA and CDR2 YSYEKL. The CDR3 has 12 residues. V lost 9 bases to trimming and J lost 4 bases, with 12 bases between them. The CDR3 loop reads CASSKVGTEAFF. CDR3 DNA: TGCGCCAGTTCGAAAGTTGGCACTGAAGCTTTCTTT.

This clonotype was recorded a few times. In nucleotides, the CDR3 is TGTGCCAGCAGCGAAGGGGACAAGCACTACGAGCAGTACTTC. It translates to CASSEGDKHYEQYF. V gene TRBV7-3 combines with J gene TRBJ2-7; D might be TRBD1 (6 bases). The CDR3 is 14 amino acids. Trimming took 5 bases from V and 3 from J, leaving 14 bases between them. Germline V gene sequence: CDR1 SGHTA, CDR2 FQGTGA.

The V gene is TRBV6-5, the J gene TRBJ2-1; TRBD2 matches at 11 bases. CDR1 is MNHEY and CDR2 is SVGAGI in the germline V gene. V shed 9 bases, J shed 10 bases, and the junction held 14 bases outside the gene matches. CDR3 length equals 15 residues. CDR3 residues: CASSTGTSGRREQFF. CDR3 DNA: TGTGCCAGTTCGACCGGGACTAGCGGAAGAAGGGAGCAGTTCTTC.

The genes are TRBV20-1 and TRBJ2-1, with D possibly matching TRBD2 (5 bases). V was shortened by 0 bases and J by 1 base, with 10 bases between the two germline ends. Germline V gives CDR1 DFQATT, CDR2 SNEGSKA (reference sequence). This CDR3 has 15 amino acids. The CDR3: CSARDLEGSYNEQFF. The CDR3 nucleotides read TGCAGTGCTAGAGATCTAGAGGGATCCTACAATGAGCAGTTCTTC.

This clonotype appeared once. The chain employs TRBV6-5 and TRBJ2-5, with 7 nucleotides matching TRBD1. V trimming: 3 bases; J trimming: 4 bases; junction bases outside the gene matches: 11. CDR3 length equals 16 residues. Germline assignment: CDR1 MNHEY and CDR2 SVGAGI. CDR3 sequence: CASSYTAMTGLETQYF. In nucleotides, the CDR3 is TGTGCCAGCAGTTATACGGCGATGACAGGGCTAGAGACCCAGTACTTC.

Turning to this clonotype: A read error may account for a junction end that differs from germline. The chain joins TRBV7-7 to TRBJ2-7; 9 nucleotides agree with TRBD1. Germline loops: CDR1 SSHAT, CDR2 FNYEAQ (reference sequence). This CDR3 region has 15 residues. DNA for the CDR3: TGTGCTAGCAGCTCGGGACAGGGCGCTATGTACGAGCAGTACTTC. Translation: CASSSGQGAMYEQYF.

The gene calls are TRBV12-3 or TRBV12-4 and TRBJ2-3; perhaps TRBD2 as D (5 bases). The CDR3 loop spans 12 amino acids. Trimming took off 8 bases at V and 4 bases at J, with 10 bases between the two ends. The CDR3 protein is CASAAGADTQYF. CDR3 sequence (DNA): TGTGCCAGCGCCGCCGGGGCAGATACGCAGTATTTT.

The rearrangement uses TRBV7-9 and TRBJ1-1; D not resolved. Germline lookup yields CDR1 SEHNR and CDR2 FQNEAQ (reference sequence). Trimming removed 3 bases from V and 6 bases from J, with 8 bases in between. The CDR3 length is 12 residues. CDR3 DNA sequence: TGTGCCAGCAGCTTTGGGATTTCTGAAGCTTTCTTT. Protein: CASSFGISEAFF.

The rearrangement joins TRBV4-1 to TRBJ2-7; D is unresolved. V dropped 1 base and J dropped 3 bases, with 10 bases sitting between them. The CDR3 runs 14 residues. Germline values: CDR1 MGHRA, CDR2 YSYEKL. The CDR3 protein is CASSQVLTLYEQYF. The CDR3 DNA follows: TGCGCCAGCAGCCAAGTGTTGACCCTCTACGAGCAGTACTTC.

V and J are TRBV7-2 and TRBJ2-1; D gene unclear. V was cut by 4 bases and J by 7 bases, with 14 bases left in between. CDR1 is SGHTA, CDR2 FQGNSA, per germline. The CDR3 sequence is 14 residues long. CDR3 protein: CASSSVVLFNEQFF. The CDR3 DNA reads TGTGCCAGCAGCTCCGTGGTCCTTTTTAATGAGCAGTTCTTC.

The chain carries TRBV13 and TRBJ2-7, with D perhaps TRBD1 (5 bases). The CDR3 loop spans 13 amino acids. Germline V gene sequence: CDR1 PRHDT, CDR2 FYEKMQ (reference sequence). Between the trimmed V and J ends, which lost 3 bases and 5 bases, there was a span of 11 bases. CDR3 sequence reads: CASSFWAGNEQYF. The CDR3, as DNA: TGTGCCAGCAGCTTTTGGGCAGGGAACGAGCAGTACTTC.

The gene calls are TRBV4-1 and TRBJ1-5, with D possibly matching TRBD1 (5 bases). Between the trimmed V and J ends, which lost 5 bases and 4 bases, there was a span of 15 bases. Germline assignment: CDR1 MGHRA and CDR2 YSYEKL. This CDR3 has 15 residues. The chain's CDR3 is CASSYERGTNQPQHF. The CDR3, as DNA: TGCGCCAGCAGCTATGAGAGAGGGACGAATCAGCCCCAGCATTTT.

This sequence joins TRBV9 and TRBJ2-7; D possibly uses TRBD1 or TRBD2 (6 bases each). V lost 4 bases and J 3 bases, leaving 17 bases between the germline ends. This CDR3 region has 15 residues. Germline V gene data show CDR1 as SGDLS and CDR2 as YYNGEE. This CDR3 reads CASSPGASEYYEQYF. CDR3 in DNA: TGTGCCAGCAGCCCAGGGGCTAGCGAGTACTACGAGCAGTACTTC.

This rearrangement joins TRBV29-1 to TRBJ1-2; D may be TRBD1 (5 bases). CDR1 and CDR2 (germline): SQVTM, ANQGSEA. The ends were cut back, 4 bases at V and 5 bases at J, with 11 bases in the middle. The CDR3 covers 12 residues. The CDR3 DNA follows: TGCAGCGTTGTTGGAGGGGCGTATGGCTACACCTTC. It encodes CSVVGGAYGYTF.

The chain's CDR3 is CASSYALYEQYF. For the CDR3, the DNA is TGTGCCAGCAGTTACGCCCTTTACGAGCAGTACTTC. The chain has TRBV6-2 or TRBV6-3 and TRBJ2-7; no firm D call. CDR1 and CDR2 (germline): MNHEY, SVGEGT. The V gene lost 2 bases and the J gene lost 4 bases, with 6 bases spanning the gap. The CDR3 has 12 residues.

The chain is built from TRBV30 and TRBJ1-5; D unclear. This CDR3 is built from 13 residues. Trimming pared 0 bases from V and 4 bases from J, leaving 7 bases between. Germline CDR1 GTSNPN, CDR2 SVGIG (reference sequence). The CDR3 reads CAWSVPANQPQHF. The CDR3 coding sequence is TGTGCCTGGAGTGTACCTGCTAATCAGCCCCAGCATTTT.

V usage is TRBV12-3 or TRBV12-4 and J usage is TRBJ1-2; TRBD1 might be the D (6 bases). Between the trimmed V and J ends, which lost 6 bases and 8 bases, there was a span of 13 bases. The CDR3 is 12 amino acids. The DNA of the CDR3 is TGTGCCAGCAGCCATACAGGGATCGGCTACACCTTC. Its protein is CASSHTGIGYTF.

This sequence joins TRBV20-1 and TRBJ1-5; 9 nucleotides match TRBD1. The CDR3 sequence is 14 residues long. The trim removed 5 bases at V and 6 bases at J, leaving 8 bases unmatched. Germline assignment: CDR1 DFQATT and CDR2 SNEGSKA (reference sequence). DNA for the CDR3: TGCAGTGCTTACCGGGACAGGGAGGGTCAGCCCCAGCATTTT. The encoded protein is CSAYRDREGQPQHF.